The clone carrying this TCR beta chain appeared a few times. V lost 3 bases and J 3 bases, leaving 8 bases between the germline ends. The CDR3 has 13 amino acids. CDR1 MNHNS and CDR2 SASEGT come from the germline V gene. The sample comes from a study of blood T cells in healthy people across ages. A second roughly 6 to 12 cycle PCR used barcoded and J-beta primers. TCRdb redid the calling of the 5' RACE reads with MiXCR, one entry per CDR3 protein. This sample yields around 1,500,000 distinct CDR3 sequences, of which roughly 27% are seen a single time; about 8% belongs to the top ten. The sequencing input was blood. The rearrangement links TRBV6-1 to TRBJ1-2; D is uncertain. The origin of this receptor is a woman aged 25 to 39 in good health. CDR3 in amino acids: CASSDKGHYGYTF. The CDR3 DNA sequence: TGTGCCAGCAGTGATAAGGGTCACTATGGCTACACCTTC.